Below, 18 T cell receptor beta chains from the same sample are listed, as sequenced in a study of blood T cell repertoires in COVID-19. This table comes from immunoSEQ multiplex PCR, and its TCRdb copy is limited to in-frame clones, with some not included. In the table there are more than 400,000 clones, roughly 90% of which are singletons. Source material: PBMCs or T cells enriched from blood (not recorded which). These TCRs come from a woman younger than 30 who had recovered from COVID-19.

The rearrangement links TRBV3-1 (or the pseudogene TRBV3-2) to TRBJ1-2; 8 nucleotides line up with TRBD1. The V gene end was trimmed by 11 bases and the J gene end by 8 bases; junction bases not matched to a gene: 22. CDR3 length: 16 amino acids. Germline CDR1 reads LGHDT; CDR2 reads YNNKEL (reference sequence). CDR3 sequence (DNA): TGTGCCCTCATGGCCCGGTGGACAGGGAGTGGGAACGGCTACACCTTC. This translates into CALMARWTGSGNGYTF.

The chain recombines TRBV3-1 (or the pseudogene TRBV3-2) with TRBJ1-6; no definite D call. Looked up from germline, CDR1 is LGHDT and CDR2 is YNNKEL (reference sequence). The V end was cut by 2 bases, the J end by 9 bases, with 23 bases between. This CDR3 has 18 amino acids. Here the CDR3 reads CASSQLAGLRGRSSPLHF. The CDR3 DNA reads TGTGCCAGCAGCCAACTCGCCGGGTTGCGAGGGAGGAGTTCACCCCTCCACTTT.

The rearrangement uses TRBV19 and TRBJ1-4; 9 nucleotides line up with TRBD1. CDR3 length: 13 amino acids. After removal of 6 bases from V and 4 bases from J, the junction contained 0 bases not matched to a gene. Germline V gives CDR1 LNHDA, CDR2 SQIVND (reference sequence). CDR3 region: CASRGQGNEKLFF. CDR3 nucleotide sequence: TGTGCCAGTAGGGGACAGGGTAATGAAAAACTGTTTTTT.

The V gene is TRBV28, the J gene TRBJ2-7, with 11 bases that match TRBD1. The CDR3 has 16 residues. Germline assignment: CDR1 MDHEN and CDR2 SYDVKM. J gave up 4 bases and V 7 bases, and 12 bases lay outside the gene matches. The CDR3 coding sequence is TGTGCCAGCACCCCCCTCGGGGACAGGGGGATGTACGAGCAGTACTTC. Its protein product is CASTPLGDRGMYEQYF.

For the CDR3, the DNA is TGTGCCAGCAGTCGAGACAGGGAAGATGAAAAACTGTTTTTT. This sequence encodes CASSRDREDEKLFF. This chain links TRBV5-4 with TRBJ1-4; 7 positions agree with TRBD1. Trimming at V came to 5 bases and at J to 6 bases, leaving 7 bases not matched to a gene. CDR3 size: 14 residues. Germline-derived CDR1 and CDR2 are SGHNT and YYREEE (reference sequence).

This clone has only one observation. The rearrangement uses TRBV30 and TRBJ1-6; 7 bases fit TRBD1. V lost 0 bases to trimming and J lost 10 bases; unmatched junction nucleotides: 6. From germline, CDR1 is GTSNPN and CDR2 SVGIG (reference sequence). The CDR3 sequence is 14 residues long. This CDR3 reads CAWSVRQGYSPLHF. CDR3 in DNA: TGTGCCTGGAGTGTAAGACAGGGTTACTCACCCCTCCACTTT.

V usage is TRBV6-5 and J usage is TRBJ1-6; D is uncertain. The CDR3 runs 13 residues. V gave up 8 bases and J gave up 3 bases, with 8 bases separating them. Germline-derived CDR1 and CDR2 are MNHEY and SVGAGI. CDR3 in amino acids: CASQTVYNSPLHF. CDR3 in DNA: TGTGCCAGCCAAACAGTCTATAATTCACCCCTCCACTTT.

In its sample, this clone was seen once. This sequence joins TRBV5-6 and TRBJ1-2, with TRBD1 matching 8 bases. Losses at the gene ends were 4 bases for V and 4 bases for J; bases not matched to a gene: 9. CDR3 size: 15 residues. Per the germline V gene, CDR1 is SGHDT and CDR2 is YYEEEE. CDR3 DNA: TGTGCCAGCAGCACCGGGACAGGTGAGACCTATGGCTACACCTTC. Protein product: CASSTGTGETYGYTF.

This rearrangement joins TRBV28 to TRBJ2-1; 9 nucleotides align to TRBD2. The CDR3 has 14 residues. Per germline, CDR1 MDHEN and CDR2 SYDVKM. V lost 2 bases, J lost 6 bases, and 2 bases stayed unmatched. The CDR3 loop is CASSLAGGGNEQFF. The CDR3 bases are TGTGCCAGCAGTTTAGCGGGGGGGGGCAATGAGCAGTTCTTC.

The table lists this clone with a count of one. V usage is TRBV30 and J usage is TRBJ1-1, with D perhaps TRBD1 (5 bases). The germline V and J ends were trimmed by 3 bases and 3 bases, with 11 bases remaining between them. This CDR3 is built from 13 residues. Germline V CDR1 and CDR2: GTSNPN, SVGIG (reference sequence). The CDR3 is CAWRSRGDTEAFF. CDR3 sequence (DNA): TGTGCCTGGAGGAGCCGGGGGGACACTGAAGCTTTCTTT.

The chain uses TRBV5-1 and TRBJ1-2; tentative D call: TRBD1 (5 bases). This CDR3 comprises 14 residues. Germline V gene data show CDR1 as SGHRS and CDR2 as YFSETQ. The germline V and J ends were trimmed by 5 bases and 2 bases, with 13 bases remaining between them. The CDR3 DNA sequence: TGCGCCAGCAGTGATCCTCAGGGAAACTATGGCTACACCTTC. Its translation is CASSDPQGNYGYTF.

The rearrangement links TRBV5-1 to TRBJ1-6; D not certain. This CDR3 comprises 15 residues. Trimming took off 0 bases at V and 0 bases at J, with 4 bases between the two ends. Per the germline V gene, CDR1 is SGHRS and CDR2 is YFSETQ. The CDR3 loop reads CASSLDISYNSPLHF. In nucleotides, the CDR3 is TGCGCCAGCAGCTTGGACATCTCCTATAATTCACCCCTCCACTTT.

The sample holds one count of this clone. This chain joins TRBV6-5 and TRBJ2-3; D not certain. The CDR3 is 15 amino acids. Per the germline V gene, CDR1 is MNHEY and CDR2 is SVGAGI. The germline V and J ends were trimmed by 10 bases and 1 base, with 18 bases remaining between them. CDR3 sequence: CATASEWVGTDTQYF. Written as DNA, the CDR3 is TGTGCCACCGCTAGTGAGTGGGTTGGCACAGATACGCAGTATTTT.

This chain joins TRBV3-1 (or the pseudogene TRBV3-2) and TRBJ1-1, with D possibly being TRBD1 (6 bases). V was pared by 2 bases and J by 0 bases, with 10 bases between. Germline V lookup: CDR1 LGHDT, CDR2 YNNKEL (reference sequence). The length of the CDR3 is 15 residues. The CDR3: CASSQPGQLNTEAFF. Here the CDR3 DNA reads TGTGCCAGCAGCCAACCCGGACAGTTGAACACTGAAGCTTTCTTT.

There are a few counts of this clone. V usage is TRBV9 and J usage is TRBJ2-3; 8 bases map to TRBD2. This CDR3 spans 15 amino acids. The V segment lost 0 bases and the J segment 3 bases; nucleotides outside the gene matches: 3. From germline, CDR1 is SGDLS and CDR2 YYNGEE. The CDR3 loop reads CASSVASGGTDTQYF. CDR3 nucleotide sequence: TGTGCCAGCAGCGTAGCCAGCGGGGGTACAGATACGCAGTATTTT.

This chain links TRBV30 with TRBJ2-2; D may be TRBD2 (6 bases). Trimming removed 0 bases at V and 14 bases at J, with 16 bases between. Germline CDR1 GTSNPN, CDR2 SVGIG (reference sequence). This CDR3 has 13 amino acids. CDR3 DNA: TGTGCCTGGAGTGTACGGGTGGAGGGTGAACTGTTTTTT. Translating gives CAWSVRVEGELFF.

Written as DNA, the CDR3 is TGTGCCAGCAGCCCCGGACAGAGCTATGGCTACACCTTC. Translated, it gives CASSPGQSYGYTF. The J gene is TRBJ1-2, the V gene TRBV11-2, with D perhaps matching TRBD1 (6 bases). In germline, CDR1 is SGHAT, CDR2 FQNNGV. Deletions cut 5 bases from V and 4 bases from J, with 11 bases between. This CDR3 spans 13 amino acids.

The rearrangement joins TRBV6-5 to TRBJ2-7; D gene ambiguous. V was shortened by 6 bases and J by 0 bases, with 12 bases between the two germline ends. CDR3 size: 14 residues. Germline assignment: CDR1 MNHEY and CDR2 SVGAGI. The CDR3 nucleotides read TGTGCCAGCAGCCTTCATAGGAGCTCCTACGAGCAGTACTTC. This encodes CASSLHRSSYEQYF.